This T cell receptor beta chain was sequenced in a study of T cell changes during pregnancy in multiple sclerosis. This clone was seen only once. CDR1 is LNHDA, CDR2 SQIVND, per germline (reference sequence). There are 14 residues in the CDR3. V was pared by 7 bases and J by 7 bases, with 17 bases between. Data came from immunoSEQ multiplex PCR; TCRdb stores just in-frame clones and leaves some out. This repertoire shows around 61,000 clones, around 90% found once; its top ten account for about 1.3%. The material was peripheral blood, obtained in the third trimester of pregnancy. The sequence derives from a female donor in good health, enrolled as a control in a pregnancy study. The gene calls are TRBV19 and TRBJ1-5, with D possibly TRBD1 on 5 matching bases. The CDR3 loop reads CASTTPQGRQPQHF. CDR3 DNA: TGTGCCAGTACCACTCCGCAGGGTCGGCAGCCCCAGCATTTT.